The sequence of this T cell receptor (beta chain) was determined in a study of cytomegalovirus exposure and HLA in healthy donors. Trimming at V came to 5 bases and at J to 8 bases, leaving 3 bases not matched to a gene. The CDR3 has 11 amino acids. Germline V gives CDR1 GTSNPN, CDR2 SVGIG (reference sequence). The PCR employed 60 Vbeta primers together with 13 Jbeta primers. TCRdb's copy holds only in-frame clones and misses some; the assay was immunoSEQ multiplex PCR. The data hold 80,000 to 100,000 clones, with around 77% observed a single time. Source material: PBMCs. The receptor's source is a man between 35 and 55 years old in good health and CMV-seronegative. The V gene is TRBV30, the J gene TRBJ1-1, with 9 bases matching TRBD1. The DNA for the CDR3 is TGTGCCTGGGGACAGGGGACCGAAGCTTTCTTT. It codes for CAWGQGTEAFF.